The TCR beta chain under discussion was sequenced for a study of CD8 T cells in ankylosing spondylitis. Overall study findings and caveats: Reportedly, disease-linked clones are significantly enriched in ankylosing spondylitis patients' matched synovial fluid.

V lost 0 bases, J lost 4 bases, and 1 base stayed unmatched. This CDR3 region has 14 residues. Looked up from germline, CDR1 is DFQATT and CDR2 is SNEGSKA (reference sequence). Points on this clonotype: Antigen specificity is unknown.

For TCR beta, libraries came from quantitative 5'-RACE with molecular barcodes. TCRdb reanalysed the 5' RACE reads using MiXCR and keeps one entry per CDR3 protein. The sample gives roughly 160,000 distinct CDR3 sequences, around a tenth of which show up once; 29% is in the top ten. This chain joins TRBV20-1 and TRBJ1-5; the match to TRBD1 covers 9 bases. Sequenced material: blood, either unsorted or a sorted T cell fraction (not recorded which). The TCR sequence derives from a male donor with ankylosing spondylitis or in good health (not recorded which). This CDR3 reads CSAREDRGNQPQHF. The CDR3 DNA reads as TGCAGTGCTAGAGAAGACAGGGGGAATCAGCCCCAGCATTTT.